These T cell receptor beta chains were read from a single sample in a study of cytomegalovirus exposure and HLA in healthy donors. Here immunoSEQ multiplex PCR was the method, and the copy in TCRdb shows in-frame clones only, minus some. The data show tens of thousands of clones, 55% to 65% seen once. The sequenced material came from PBMCs. The receptor set was obtained from a woman between 40 and 55 years old in good health and CMV-seropositive. The CDR3 runs from the conserved cysteine through the conserved F or W. A D gene is named only where the DNA matches it firmly. Rows give clone size only sometimes, using once, few, many, or a class for an expanded clone.

d_call: .
j_call: TRBJ1-1
clone_size: .
v_call: TRBV11-3
cdr3_nt: TGTGCCAGCAGCCAGGAGGGGGGGACTGAAGCTTTCTTT
cdr3_aa: CASSQEGGTEAFF

d_call: .
j_call: TRBJ1-4
clone_size: .
v_call: TRBV6-5
cdr3_nt: TGTGCCAGCAGCCCCACAGCAACTAATGAAAAACTGTTTTTT
cdr3_aa: CASSPTATNEKLFF

d_call: .
j_call: TRBJ1-1
clone_size: .
v_call: TRBV2
cdr3_nt: TGTGCCAGCAGTGCCGAATCGGGGGTTGAAGCTTTCTTT
cdr3_aa: CASSAESGVEAFF

d_call: .
j_call: TRBJ1-1
clone_size: .
v_call: TRBV9
cdr3_nt: TGTGCCAGCAGCGTGAGGTCGGTGAACACTGAAGCTTTCTTT
cdr3_aa: CASSVRSVNTEAFF

d_call: TRBD1
j_call: TRBJ1-1
clone_size: .
v_call: TRBV28
cdr3_nt: TGTGCCAGCAGTTCAATTACAGGGGCCCCTAACACTGAAGCTTTCTTT
cdr3_aa: CASSSITGAPNTEAFF

d_call: TRBD2
j_call: TRBJ2-5
clone_size: few
v_call: TRBV5-1
cdr3_nt: TGCGCCAGCAGCTTCGACTCGCGGGGGGTGGAGACCCAGTACTTC
cdr3_aa: CASSFDSRGVETQYF

d_call: .
j_call: TRBJ1-1
clone_size: few
v_call: TRBV4-3
cdr3_nt: TGCGCCAGCAGCCAGGAGAGTGATCGCCGGCCTGAAGCTTTCTTT
cdr3_aa: CASSQESDRRPEAFF

d_call: TRBD2
j_call: TRBJ2-1
clone_size: .
v_call: TRBV2
cdr3_nt: TGTGCCAGCGGAGAGACTAGCACCTACAATGAGCAGTTCTTC
cdr3_aa: CASGETSTYNEQFF

d_call: .
j_call: TRBJ1-1
clone_size: .
v_call: TRBV18
cdr3_nt: TGTGCCAGCTCAGAACAGGAGAACACTGAAGCTTTCTTT
cdr3_aa: CASSEQENTEAFF

d_call: TRBD1
j_call: TRBJ2-1
clone_size: .
v_call: TRBV10-3
cdr3_nt: TGTGCCATCAGTGATGGGGGACAGGGGAGCGGTGAGCAGTTCTTC
cdr3_aa: CAISDGGQGSGEQFF

d_call: TRBD1
j_call: TRBJ1-4
clone_size: .
v_call: TRBV4-3
cdr3_nt: TGCGCCAGCAGCCAGGGCCCGACAGGGGCTAATGAAAAACTGTTTTTT
cdr3_aa: CASSQGPTGANEKLFF

d_call: .
j_call: TRBJ2-1
clone_size: .
v_call: TRBV7-3
cdr3_nt: TGTGCCAGCAGCATACAGGGATCTGGGGTCAATGAGCAGTTCTTC
cdr3_aa: CASSIQGSGVNEQFF

d_call: TRBD1
j_call: TRBJ1-1
clone_size: .
v_call: TRBV28
cdr3_nt: TGTGCCAGCAGTTTTTCGACAGGGACTGAAGCTTTCTTT
cdr3_aa: CASSFSTGTEAFF

d_call: .
j_call: TRBJ2-3
clone_size: .
v_call: TRBV4-1
cdr3_nt: TGCGCCAGCAGCCAAGATAAGACGGGGGACGATACGCAGTATTTT
cdr3_aa: CASSQDKTGDDTQYF

d_call: TRBD2
j_call: TRBJ2-7
clone_size: .
v_call: TRBV29-1
cdr3_nt: TGCAGCGTTGTCTCGCGGGAGGGCCGGATCGGGTCTTACGAGCAGTACTTC
cdr3_aa: CSVVSREGRIGSYEQYF

d_call: .
j_call: TRBJ1-4
clone_size: .
v_call: TRBV19
cdr3_nt: TGTGCCAGTACCGGCAGGGTTGCAACTAATGAAAAACTGTTTTTT
cdr3_aa: CASTGRVATNEKLFF